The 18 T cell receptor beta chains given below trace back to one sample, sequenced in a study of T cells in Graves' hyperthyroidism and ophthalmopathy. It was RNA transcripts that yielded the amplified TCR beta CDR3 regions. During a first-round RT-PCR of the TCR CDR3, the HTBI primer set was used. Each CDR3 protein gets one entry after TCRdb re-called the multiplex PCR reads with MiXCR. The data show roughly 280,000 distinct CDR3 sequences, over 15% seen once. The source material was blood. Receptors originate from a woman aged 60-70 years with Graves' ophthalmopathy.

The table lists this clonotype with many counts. The CDR3 region is CASTTGQGDSPLHF. The CDR3 DNA is TGTGCCAGCACCACGGGGCAGGGGGATTCACCCCTCCACTTT. This chain joins TRBV28 and TRBJ1-6; 7 nucleotides agree with TRBD1. The CDR3 is made up of 14 amino acids. The V segment lost 7 bases and the J segment 8 bases; nucleotides outside the gene matches: 8. Germline CDR1 reads MDHEN; CDR2 reads SYDVKM. Combining the CDR3 with reference TRBV28 and TRBJ1-6 gives the whole variable domain DVKVTQSSRYLVKRTGEKVFLECVQDMDHENMFWYRQDPGLGLRLIYFSYDVKMKEKGDIPEGYSVSREKKERFSLILESASTNQTSMYLCASTTGQGDSPLHFGNGTRLTVT.

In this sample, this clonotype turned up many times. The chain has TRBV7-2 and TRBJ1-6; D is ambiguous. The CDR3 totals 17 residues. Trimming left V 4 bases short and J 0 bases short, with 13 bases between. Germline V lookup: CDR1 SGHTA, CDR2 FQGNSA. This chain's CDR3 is CASSSDLRSSYNSPLHF. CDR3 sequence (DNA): TGTGCCAGCAGCTCGGACCTCAGGAGCTCCTATAATTCACCCCTCCACTTT.

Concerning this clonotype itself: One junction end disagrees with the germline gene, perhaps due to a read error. CDR3 in amino acids: CASSVRLAGGYDEQFF. DNA for the CDR3: TGTGCCAGCAGCGTCCGACTAGCGGGGGGCTACGATGAGCAGTTCTTC. The J gene is TRBJ2-1, the V gene TRBV12-3 or TRBV12-4; 13 bases line up with TRBD2. This CDR3 spans 16 amino acids.

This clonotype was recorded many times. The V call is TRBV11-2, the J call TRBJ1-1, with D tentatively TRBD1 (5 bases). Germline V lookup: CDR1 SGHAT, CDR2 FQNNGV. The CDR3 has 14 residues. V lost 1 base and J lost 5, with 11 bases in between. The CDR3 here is CASSLVRAGTEAFF. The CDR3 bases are TGTGCCAGCAGCTTAGTCAGGGCCGGAACTGAAGCTTTCTTT.

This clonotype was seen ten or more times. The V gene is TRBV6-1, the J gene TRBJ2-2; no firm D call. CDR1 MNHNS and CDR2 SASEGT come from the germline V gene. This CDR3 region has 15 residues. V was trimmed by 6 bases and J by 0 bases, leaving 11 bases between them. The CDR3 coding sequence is TGTGCCAGCAGAGTAGGAGACGCGAACACCGGGGAGCTGTTTTTT. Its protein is CASRVGDANTGELFF.

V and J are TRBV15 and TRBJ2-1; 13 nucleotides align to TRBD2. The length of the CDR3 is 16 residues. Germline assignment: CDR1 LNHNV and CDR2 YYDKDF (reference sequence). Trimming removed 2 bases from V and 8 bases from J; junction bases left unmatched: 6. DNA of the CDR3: TGTGCCACCAGCAGACCGGGACTAGCGGGAAGGGATGAGCAGTTCTTC. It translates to CATSRPGLAGRDEQFF.

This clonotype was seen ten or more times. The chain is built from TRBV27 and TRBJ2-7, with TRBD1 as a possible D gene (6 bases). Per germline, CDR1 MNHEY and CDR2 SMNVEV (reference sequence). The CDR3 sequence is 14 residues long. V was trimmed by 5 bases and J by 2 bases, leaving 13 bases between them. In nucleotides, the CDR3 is TGTGCCAGCAGTCCCGGGGACACCACCTACGAGCAGTACTTC. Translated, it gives CASSPGDTTYEQYF.

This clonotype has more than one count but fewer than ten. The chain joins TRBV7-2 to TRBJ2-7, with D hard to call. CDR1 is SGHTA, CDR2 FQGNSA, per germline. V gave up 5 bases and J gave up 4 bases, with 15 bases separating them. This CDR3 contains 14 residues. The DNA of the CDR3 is TGTGCCAGCAGCCCGCTCCCCTGGGGATACGAGCAGTACTTC. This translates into CASSPLPWGYEQYF.

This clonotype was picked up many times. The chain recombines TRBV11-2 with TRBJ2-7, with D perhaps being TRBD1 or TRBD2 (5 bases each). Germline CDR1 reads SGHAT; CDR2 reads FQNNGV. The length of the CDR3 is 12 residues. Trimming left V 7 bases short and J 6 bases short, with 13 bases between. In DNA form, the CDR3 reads TGTGCCAGCACCAGAGTGGGGGTCGAGCAGTACTTC. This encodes CASTRVGVEQYF.

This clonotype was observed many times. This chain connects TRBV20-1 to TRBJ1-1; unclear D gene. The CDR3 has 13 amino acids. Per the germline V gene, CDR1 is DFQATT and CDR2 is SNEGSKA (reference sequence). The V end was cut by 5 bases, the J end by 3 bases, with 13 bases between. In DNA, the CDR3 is TGCAGTGCTCCCTTTCAGGTTGACACTGAAGCTTTCTTT. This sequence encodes CSAPFQVDTEAFF.

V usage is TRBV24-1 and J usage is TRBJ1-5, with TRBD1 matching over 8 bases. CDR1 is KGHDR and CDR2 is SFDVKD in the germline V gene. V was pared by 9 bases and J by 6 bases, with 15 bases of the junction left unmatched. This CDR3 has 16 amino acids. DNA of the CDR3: TGTGCCACCTCGGCAGGGGGCGAAAGTGTCAGTCAGCCCCAGCATTTT. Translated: CATSAGGESVSQPQHF.

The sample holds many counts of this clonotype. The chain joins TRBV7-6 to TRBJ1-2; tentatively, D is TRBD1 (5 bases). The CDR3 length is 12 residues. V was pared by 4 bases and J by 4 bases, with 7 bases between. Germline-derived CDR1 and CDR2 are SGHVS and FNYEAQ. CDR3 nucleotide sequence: TGTGCCAGCAGCTCCGGGGCCTATGGCTACACCTTC. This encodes CASSSGAYGYTF.

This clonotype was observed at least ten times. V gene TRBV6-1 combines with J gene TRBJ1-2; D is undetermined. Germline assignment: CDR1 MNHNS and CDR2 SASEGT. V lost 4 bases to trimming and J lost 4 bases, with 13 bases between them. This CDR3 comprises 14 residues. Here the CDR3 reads CASSVARAVYGYTF. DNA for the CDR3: TGTGCCAGCAGTGTAGCGAGGGCCGTCTATGGCTACACCTTC.

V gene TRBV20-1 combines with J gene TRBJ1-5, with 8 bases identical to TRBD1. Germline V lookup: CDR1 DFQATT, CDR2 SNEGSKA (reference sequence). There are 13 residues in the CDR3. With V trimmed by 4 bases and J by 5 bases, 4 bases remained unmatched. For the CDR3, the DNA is TGCAGTGCTAAGACAGGGGTGGATCAGCCCCAGCATTTT. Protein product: CSAKTGVDQPQHF.

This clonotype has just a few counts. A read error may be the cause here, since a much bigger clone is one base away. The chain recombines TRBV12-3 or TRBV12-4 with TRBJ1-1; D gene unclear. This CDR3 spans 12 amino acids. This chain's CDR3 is CASGLVDGRAFF. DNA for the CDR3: TGTGCCAGCGGTTTAGTCGACGGGAGGGCTTTCTTT.

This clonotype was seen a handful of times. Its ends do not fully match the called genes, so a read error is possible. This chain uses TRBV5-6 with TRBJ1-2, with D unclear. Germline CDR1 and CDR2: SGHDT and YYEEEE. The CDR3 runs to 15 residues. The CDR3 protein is CASSLLGVTNYSYTF. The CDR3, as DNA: TGTGCCAGCAGCCTCCTCGGCGTCACTAACTATAGCTACACCTTC.

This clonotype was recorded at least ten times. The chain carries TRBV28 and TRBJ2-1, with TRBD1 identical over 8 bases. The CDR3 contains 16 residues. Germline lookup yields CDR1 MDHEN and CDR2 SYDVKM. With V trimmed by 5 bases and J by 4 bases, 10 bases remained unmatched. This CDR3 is CASSPQGAKGYNEQFF. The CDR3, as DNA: TGTGCCAGCAGTCCCCAGGGGGCGAAGGGATACAATGAGCAGTTCTTC.

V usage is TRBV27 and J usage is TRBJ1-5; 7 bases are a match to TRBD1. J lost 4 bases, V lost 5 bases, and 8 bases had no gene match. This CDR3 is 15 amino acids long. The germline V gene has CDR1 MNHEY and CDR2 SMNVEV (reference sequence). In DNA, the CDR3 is TGTGCCAGCAGTGAGGAGGGGGCGAGGAATCAGCCCCAGCATTTT. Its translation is CASSEEGARNQPQHF.